The entry that follows covers one TCR beta chain sequence. Its antigen is unknown. Preparing the TCRbeta library involved the use of unique molecular identifiers. From the PCR reads, TCRdb called clonotypes with MiXCR, one entry per CDR3 protein. The table records 700,000 to 850,000 distinct CDR3 sequences, 15% to 20% of them present only once. This sample was taken from a study of T-cell reconstitution after alpha-beta-depleted transplantation in children. Findings of the study overall: After transplant, at about two months, alpha-beta T cells were reportedly derived from several hundred expanded graft clones.

Trimming removed 6 bases at V and 5 bases at J, with 16 bases between. The CDR3 totals 14 residues. Sequences were derived from PBMCs, mostly from graft donor cells, sampled 360 days after TCRalphabeta/CD19-depleted stem cell transplant. J is TRBJ1-1 and V is TRBV12-3 or TRBV12-4, with D unresolved. The source of this sequence is a male patient between 10 and 17 years old who had a stem cell transplant for acute lymphoblastic leukemia, so the T cells may come from the graft donor. The CDR3, as DNA: TGTGCCAGCAGCATGGGAGGAGGGCGGACTGAAGCTTTCTTT. It encodes CASSMGGGRTEAFF.